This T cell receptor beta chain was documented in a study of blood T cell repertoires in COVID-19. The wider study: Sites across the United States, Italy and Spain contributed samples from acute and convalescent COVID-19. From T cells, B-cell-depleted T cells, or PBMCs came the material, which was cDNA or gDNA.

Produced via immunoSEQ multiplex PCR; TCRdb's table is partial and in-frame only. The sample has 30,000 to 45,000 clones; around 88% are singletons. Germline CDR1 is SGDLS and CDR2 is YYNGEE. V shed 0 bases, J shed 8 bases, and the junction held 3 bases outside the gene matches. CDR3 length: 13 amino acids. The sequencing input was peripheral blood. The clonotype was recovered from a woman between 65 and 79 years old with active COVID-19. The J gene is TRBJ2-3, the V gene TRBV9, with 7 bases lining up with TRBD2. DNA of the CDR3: TGTGCCAGCAGCGTAGGTCTAGCGGTTACGCAGTATTTT. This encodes CASSVGLAVTQYF.